The rows below give T cell receptor beta chains drawn from one sample of a study of T cells in Graves' hyperthyroidism and ophthalmopathy. TCRdb re-called the multiplex PCR reads with MiXCR, one entry per CDR3 protein. This sample has approximately 150,000 distinct CDR3 sequences, with 8% to 9.5% found just once. Material: blood. Source of these receptors: a young woman with Graves' hyperthyroidism that later progressed to Graves' ophthalmopathy. Both conserved end residues are part of each CDR3. D genes are given only for firm matches. Rows give clone size only sometimes, using once, few, many, or a class for an expanded clone.

>many|17|TRBV3-1|TRBJ2-5|-
TGTGCCAGCAGCCAAGATATGGCAGGGACGTACCAAGAGACCCAGTACTTC
CASSQDMAGTYQETQYF
>few|11|TRBV20-1|TRBJ2-5|-
TGCAGTGTCCAAGGGTTGGAGACCCAGTACTTC
CSVQGLETQYF
>many|13|TRBV20-1|TRBJ2-5|-
TGCAGTGCTCCGGGACTTCCAAAAGAGACCCAGTACTTC
CSAPGLPKETQYF
>few|10|TRBV6-1|TRBJ2-3|-
TGTGCCAGCAGGGCAGATACGCAGTATTTT
CASRADTQYF
>-|14|TRBV4-2|TRBJ2-2|-
TGTGCCAGCAGCCAAGAACTTCACACCGGGGAGCTGTTTTTT
CASSQELHTGELFF
>-|15|TRBV5-4|TRBJ1-6|TRBD1
TGTGCCAGCAACCCGGGGGGACAGGGCGCTTCACCCCTCCACTTT
CASNPGGQGASPLHF
>many|13|TRBV6-2/TRBV6-3|TRBJ2-1|-
TGTGCCAGCAGTTACCCGCATACGATTGAGCAGTTCTTC
CASSYPHTIEQFF
>many|14|TRBV28|TRBJ1-4|TRBD1
TGTGCCAGCAGGTTTACAGGGGGAGATGAAAAACTGTTTTTT
CASRFTGGDEKLFF
>many|14|TRBV7-3|TRBJ2-3|TRBD1
TGTGCCAGCAGCTCTGGACAGGGGACAGATACGCAGTATTTT
CASSSGQGTDTQYF
>-|15|TRBV19|TRBJ1-5|TRBD1
TGTGCCAGTAGTAGAACAGGGGATGGATATCAGCCCCAGCATTTT
CASSRTGDGYQPQHF
>many|14|TRBV28|TRBJ1-2|-
TGTGCCAGCAGTCCCTCCGGGGGGGCGTATGGCTACACCTTC
CASSPSGGAYGYTF
>-|10|TRBV7-9|TRBJ2-1|-
TGTGCCAGCCTCGGCCCCGAGCAGTTCTTC
CASLGPEQFF
>many|15|TRBV3-1|TRBJ2-1|TRBD1
TGTGCCAGCAGCCAAGGGGACAGGACCTACAATGAGCAGTTCTTC
CASSQGDRTYNEQFF
>-|19|TRBV7-8|TRBJ2-7|TRBD2
TGTGCCAGCAGCTTGGAGTTGGGACTAGCGGGACCGAGCTCCTACGAGCAGTACTTC
CASSLELGLAGPSSYEQYF
>many|14|TRBV5-1|TRBJ1-1|-
TGCGCCAGCGCTATACAGGGTGCGAACACTGAAGCTTTCTTT
CASAIQGANTEAFF
>many|15|TRBV12-3/TRBV12-4|TRBJ1-4|-
TGTGCCAGCAGTAGGGACCGGCAAGCCTCCGAAAAACTGTTTTTT
CASSRDRQASEKLFF
>many|15|TRBV6-1|TRBJ2-3|TRBD2
TGTGCCAGCAGTCATAGCGGGAGCGGCGCAGATACGCAGTATTTT
CASSHSGSGADTQYF
>many|16|TRBV24-1|TRBJ2-1|-
TGTGCCACCAGTGATTTTCAGGGGCCCGGATACAATGAGCAGTTCTTC
CATSDFQGPGYNEQFF
>many|14|TRBV6-1|TRBJ2-4|TRBD1
TGTGCCAGCAGGCGGACAGGGGGCTTGGACATTCAGTACTTC
CASRRTGGLDIQYF
>many|16|TRBV7-9|TRBJ2-2|-
TGTGCCAGCAGCATAAACGCGTTGGGGAACACCGGGGAGCTGTTTTTT
CASSINALGNTGELFF
>many|17|TRBV13|TRBJ1-1|TRBD1
TGTGCCAGCAGCTTCGACAGGGGGCCGGGACGTAACACTGAAGCTTTCTTT
CASSFDRGPGRNTEAFF
>many|18|TRBV27|TRBJ2-5|TRBD2
TGTGCCAGCAGTCCATATCCCGTCGCTAGCGGGGGTATGGAGACCCAGTACTTC
CASSPYPVASGGMETQYF